Given below is one TCR beta chain in context. Its antigen is unidentified. Additional DNA sequences in this sample encode the identical CDR3. The data derive from a study of cytomegalovirus exposure and HLA in healthy donors. At the level of the study: In an earlier analysis, 95 million to 130 million unique TCR beta sequences were found from about 190 million T cells. As released early, the data held roughly 85 million unique TCRs from HLA-typed donors.

This CDR3 spans 19 amino acids. Germline assignment: CDR1 SGHRS and CDR2 YFSETQ. Trimming took 3 bases from V and 3 from J; bases not matched to a gene: 18. The PCR employed 60 Vbeta primers together with 13 Jbeta primers. The repertoire was sequenced with immunoSEQ multiplex PCR; TCRdb's copy has only in-frame clones and lacks some. The sample records hundreds of thousands of clones, 77% being singletons. Study-wide results and limits: Other equally common chains were less clonally expanded than HLA-associated TCR beta chains, a later analysis showed. The study flagged about 160 TCR beta chains as cytomegalovirus-associated.

Sequencing used PBMCs. This chain links TRBV5-1 with TRBJ2-3; TRBD1 agrees at 8 bases. This clonotype was sampled from a woman aged 55-69 years in good health and CMV-seropositive. The DNA for the CDR3 is TGCGCCAGCAGCTCCTCGGGACAGGCCCCTAGCACGGGGACAGATACGCAGTATTTT. This codes for CASSSSGQAPSTGTDTQYF.